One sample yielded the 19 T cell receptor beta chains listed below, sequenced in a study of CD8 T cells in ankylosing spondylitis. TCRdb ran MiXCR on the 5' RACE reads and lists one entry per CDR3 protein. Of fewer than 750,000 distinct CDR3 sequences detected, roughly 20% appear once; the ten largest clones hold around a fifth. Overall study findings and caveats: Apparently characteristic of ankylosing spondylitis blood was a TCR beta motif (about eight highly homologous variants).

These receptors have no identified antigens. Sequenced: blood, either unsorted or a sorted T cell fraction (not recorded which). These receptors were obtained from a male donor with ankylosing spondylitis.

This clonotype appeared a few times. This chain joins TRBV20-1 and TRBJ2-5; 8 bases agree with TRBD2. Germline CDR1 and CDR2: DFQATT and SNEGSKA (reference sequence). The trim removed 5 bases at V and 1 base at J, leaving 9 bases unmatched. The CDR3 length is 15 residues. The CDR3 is CSAYGRAKAQETQYF. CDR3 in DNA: TGCAGTGCTTACGGGAGGGCCAAGGCCCAAGAGACCCAGTACTTC.

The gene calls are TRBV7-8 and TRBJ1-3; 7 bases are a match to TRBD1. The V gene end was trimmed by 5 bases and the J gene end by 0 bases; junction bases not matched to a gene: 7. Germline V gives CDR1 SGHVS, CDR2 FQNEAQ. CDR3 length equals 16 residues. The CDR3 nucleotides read TGTGCCAGCAGCGGTCACAGGGGCCACTCTGGAAACACCATATATTTT. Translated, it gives CASSGHRGHSGNTIYF.

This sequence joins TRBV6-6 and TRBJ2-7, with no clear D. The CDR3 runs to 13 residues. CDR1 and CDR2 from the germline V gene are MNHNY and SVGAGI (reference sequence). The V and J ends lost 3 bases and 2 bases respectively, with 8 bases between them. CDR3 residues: CASSYSRAYEQYF. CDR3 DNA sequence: TGTGCCAGCAGTTATAGCCGAGCCTACGAGCAGTACTTC.

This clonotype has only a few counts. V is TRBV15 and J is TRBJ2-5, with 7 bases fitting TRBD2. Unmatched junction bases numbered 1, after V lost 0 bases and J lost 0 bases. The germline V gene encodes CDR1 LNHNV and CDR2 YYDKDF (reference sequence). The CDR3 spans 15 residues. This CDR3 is CATSRDGTNQETQYF. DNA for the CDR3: TGTGCCACCAGCAGAGATGGGACTAACCAAGAGACCCAGTACTTC.

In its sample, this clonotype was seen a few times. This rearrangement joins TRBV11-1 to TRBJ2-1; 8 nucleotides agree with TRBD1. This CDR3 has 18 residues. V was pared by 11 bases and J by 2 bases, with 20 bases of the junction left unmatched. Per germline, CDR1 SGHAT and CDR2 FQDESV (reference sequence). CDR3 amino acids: CASVWQGAFSGAYNEQFF. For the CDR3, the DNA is TGTGCCTCAGTCTGGCAGGGGGCTTTCAGCGGAGCCTACAATGAGCAGTTCTTC.

The CDR3 bases are TGTGCCAGCAGCTTTCGGGACTACGGCACAGATACGCAGTATTTT. Translation: CASSFRDYGTDTQYF. The chain couples TRBV5-4 to TRBJ2-3, with 7 bases fitting TRBD2. Germline V gives CDR1 SGHNT, CDR2 YYREEE (reference sequence). This CDR3 comprises 15 residues. With 2 bases clipped from V and 1 base from J, the junction kept 4 bases outside the gene matches.

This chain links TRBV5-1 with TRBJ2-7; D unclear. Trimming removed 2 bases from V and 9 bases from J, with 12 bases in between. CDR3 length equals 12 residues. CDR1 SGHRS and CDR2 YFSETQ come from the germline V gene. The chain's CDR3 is CASSFGSAGQYF. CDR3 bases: TGCGCCAGCAGCTTCGGGTCGGCAGGGCAGTACTTC.

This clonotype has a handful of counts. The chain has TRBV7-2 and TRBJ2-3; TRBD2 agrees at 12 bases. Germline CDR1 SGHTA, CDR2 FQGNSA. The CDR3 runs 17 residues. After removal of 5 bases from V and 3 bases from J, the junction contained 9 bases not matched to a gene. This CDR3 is CASSLTGTSGLTDTQYF. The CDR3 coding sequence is TGTGCCAGCAGCCTTACCGGGACTAGCGGGCTGACAGATACGCAGTATTTT.

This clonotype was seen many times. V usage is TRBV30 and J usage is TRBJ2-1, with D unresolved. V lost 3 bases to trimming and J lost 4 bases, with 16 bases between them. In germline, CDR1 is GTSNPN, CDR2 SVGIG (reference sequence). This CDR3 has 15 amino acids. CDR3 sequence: CAWRYPLPPYNEQFF. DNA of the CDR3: TGTGCCTGGAGGTACCCTCTACCCCCTTACAATGAGCAGTTCTTC.

CDR3 sequence reads: CASTSTGGIYEQYF. CDR3 nucleotide sequence: TGTGCCAGCACCTCGACAGGGGGCATCTACGAGCAGTACTTC. The rearrangement links TRBV12-3 or TRBV12-4 to TRBJ2-7, with 10 bases lining up with TRBD1. V shed 7 bases and J 3 bases; nucleotides not matched to a gene: 6. This CDR3 has 14 residues.

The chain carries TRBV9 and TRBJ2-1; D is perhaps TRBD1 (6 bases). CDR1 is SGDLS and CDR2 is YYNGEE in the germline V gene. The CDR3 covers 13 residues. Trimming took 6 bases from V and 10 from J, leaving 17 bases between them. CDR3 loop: CASTTAIRGEQFF. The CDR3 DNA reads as TGTGCCAGCACCACCGCTATTAGGGGGGAGCAGTTCTTC.

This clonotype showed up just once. The CDR3 bases are TGTGCCAGCCAGGTTACCGGGGGGGCCCCTCGACGGTATTTT. This translates into CASQVTGGAPRRYF. The chain couples TRBV2 to TRBJ2-3, with 8 nucleotides matching TRBD2. CDR3 size: 14 residues. V lost 8 bases to trimming and J lost 14 bases; unmatched junction nucleotides: 18. CDR1 SNHLY and CDR2 FYNNEI come from the germline V gene.

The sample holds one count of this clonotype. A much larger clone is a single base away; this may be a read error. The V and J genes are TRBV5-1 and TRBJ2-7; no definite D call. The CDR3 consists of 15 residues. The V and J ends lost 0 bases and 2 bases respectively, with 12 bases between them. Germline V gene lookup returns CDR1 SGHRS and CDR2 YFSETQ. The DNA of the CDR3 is TGCGCCAGCAGCTTGGTACTAACGGGCGCCTACGAGCAGTACTTC. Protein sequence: CASSLVLTGAYEQYF.

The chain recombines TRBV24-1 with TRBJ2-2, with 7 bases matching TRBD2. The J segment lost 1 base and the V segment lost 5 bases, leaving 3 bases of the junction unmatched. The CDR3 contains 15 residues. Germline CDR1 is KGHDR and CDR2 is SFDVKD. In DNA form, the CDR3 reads TGTGCCACCAGTGCTACTAGCGTGAACACCGGGGAGCTGTTTTTT. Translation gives CATSATSVNTGELFF.

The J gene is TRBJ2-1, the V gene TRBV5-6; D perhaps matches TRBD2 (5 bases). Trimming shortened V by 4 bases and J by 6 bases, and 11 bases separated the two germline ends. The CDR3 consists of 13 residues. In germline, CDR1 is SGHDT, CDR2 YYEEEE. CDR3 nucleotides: TGTGCCAGCAGCCTGCCCGCGGGCAATGAGCAGTTCTTC. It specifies CASSLPAGNEQFF.

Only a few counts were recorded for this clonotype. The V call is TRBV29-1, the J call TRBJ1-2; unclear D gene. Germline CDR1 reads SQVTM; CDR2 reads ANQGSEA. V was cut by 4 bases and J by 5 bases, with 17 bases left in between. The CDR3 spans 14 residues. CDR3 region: CSVGVSTEDYGYTF. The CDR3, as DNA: TGCAGCGTTGGGGTTTCTACCGAAGATTATGGCTACACCTTC.

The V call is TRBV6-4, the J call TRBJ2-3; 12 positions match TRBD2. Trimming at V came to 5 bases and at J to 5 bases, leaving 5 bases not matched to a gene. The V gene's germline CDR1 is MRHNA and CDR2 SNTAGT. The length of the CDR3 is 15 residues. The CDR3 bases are TGTGCCAGCAGTCCACTAGCGGGAGGTGGAGATACGCAGTATTTT. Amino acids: CASSPLAGGGDTQYF.

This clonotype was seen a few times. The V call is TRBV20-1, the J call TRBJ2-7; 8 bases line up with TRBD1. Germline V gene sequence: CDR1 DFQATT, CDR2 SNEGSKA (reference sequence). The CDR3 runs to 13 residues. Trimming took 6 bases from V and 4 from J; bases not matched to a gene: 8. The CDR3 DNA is TGCAGTGCGTCGAGACAGGGGAGTTACGAGCAGTACTTC. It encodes CSASRQGSYEQYF.

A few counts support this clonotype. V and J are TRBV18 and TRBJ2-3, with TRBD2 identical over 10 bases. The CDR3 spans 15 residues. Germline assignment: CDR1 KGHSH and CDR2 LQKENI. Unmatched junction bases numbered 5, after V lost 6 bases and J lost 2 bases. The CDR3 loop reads CASSNLAGATDTQYF. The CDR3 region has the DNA TGTGCCAGCTCGAACCTAGCGGGAGCCACAGATACGCAGTATTTT.